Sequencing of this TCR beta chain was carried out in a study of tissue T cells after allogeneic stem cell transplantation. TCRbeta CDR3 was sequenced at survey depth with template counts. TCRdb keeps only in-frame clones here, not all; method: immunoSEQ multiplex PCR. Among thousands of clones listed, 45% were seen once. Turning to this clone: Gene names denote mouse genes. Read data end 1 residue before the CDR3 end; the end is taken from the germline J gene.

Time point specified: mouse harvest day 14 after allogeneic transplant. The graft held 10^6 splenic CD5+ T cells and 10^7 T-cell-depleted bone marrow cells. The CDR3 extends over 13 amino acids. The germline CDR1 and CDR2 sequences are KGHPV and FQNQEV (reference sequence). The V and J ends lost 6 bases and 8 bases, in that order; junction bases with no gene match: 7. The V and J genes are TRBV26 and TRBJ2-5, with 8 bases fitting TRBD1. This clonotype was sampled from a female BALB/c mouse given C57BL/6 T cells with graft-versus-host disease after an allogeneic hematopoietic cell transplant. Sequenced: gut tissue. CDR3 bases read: TGTGCCAGCAGCCAGGGGGCGGGAGGCACCCAGTAC. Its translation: CASSQGAGGTQY. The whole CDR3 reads CASSQGAGGTQYF.